This T cell receptor (beta chain) was observed in a study of T-cell memory formation after mild COVID-19. This CDR3 comprises 16 residues. Germline CDR1 and CDR2: SGDLS and YYNGEE. V was cut by 1 base and J by 0 bases, with 12 bases left in between. Comment on this clonotype: Its antigen remains unknown.

TCRdb used MiXCR to reprocess the 5' RACE reads, holding one entry per CDR3 protein. The data show over 300,000 distinct CDR3 sequences, 20% to 25% seen once. Study-wide results and limits: CD4+ contracting clones lay mainly in CM and EM, CD8+ ones in EMRA. Later expanders leaned toward CD4+, whereas clones contracting from day 15 to 85 were balanced CD4/CD8.

The receptor comes from a man aged 18 to 35 who had mild COVID-19 (a few samples of this study predate the infection). Cell type and time point are not known. Sequenced input: PBMCs or a T cell subset sorted from them (not recorded which). The chain has TRBV9 and TRBJ2-3; no reliable D call. The CDR3 DNA reads TGTGCCAGCAGCGTATCCGCCCTTAGAAGCACAGATACGCAGTATTTT. Amino acids: CASSVSALRSTDTQYF.